These 14 T cell receptor beta chains share one sample of origin, sequenced in a study of identical twins. Via MiXCR, TCRdb re-called the 5' RACE reads, giving one row per CDR3 protein. This table has about 530,000 distinct CDR3 sequences, roughly 15% appearing once. The sample also formed part of further work on yellow fever vaccine responses in identical twins.

Sequencing input: CD4+ T cells sorted from blood. The source is a woman aged 18-29 years in good health.

This clonotype turned up a few times. CDR3 nucleotides: TGTGCCAGCACCGAACAGGGGGCGCTGAACACCGGGGAGCTGTTTTTT. Protein product: CASTEQGALNTGELFF. The rearrangement joins TRBV12-3 or TRBV12-4 to TRBJ2-2; the match to TRBD1 covers 9 bases. This CDR3 is built from 16 residues. V shed 7 bases and J 1 base; nucleotides not matched to a gene: 7.

The table lists this clonotype with a few counts. The chain joins TRBV28 to TRBJ2-1; tentatively, D is TRBD2 (5 bases). Per the germline V gene, CDR1 is MDHEN and CDR2 is SYDVKM. Trimming pared 6 bases from V and 0 bases from J, leaving 15 bases between. This CDR3 has 16 amino acids. The CDR3 sequence: CASRHRGPSSYNEQFF. CDR3 nucleotides: TGTGCCAGCAGGCACCGAGGGCCGAGCTCCTACAATGAGCAGTTCTTC.

The chain uses TRBV20-1 and TRBJ2-2; D is ambiguous. Germline V gene lookup returns CDR1 DFQATT and CDR2 SNEGSKA (reference sequence). There are 11 residues in the CDR3. V was cut by 5 bases and J by 7 bases, with 8 bases left in between. Written as DNA, the CDR3 is TGCAGTGCTCAGTCAGGCGGGGAGCTGTTTTTT. It is translated as CSAQSGGELFF.

This clonotype was seen a handful of times. V usage is TRBV20-1 and J usage is TRBJ2-1, with TRBD1 matching over 7 bases. CDR1 DFQATT and CDR2 SNEGSKA come from the germline V gene (reference sequence). Losses at the gene ends were 2 bases for V and 2 bases for J; bases not matched to a gene: 6. CDR3 length: 15 amino acids. The CDR3 DNA reads as TGCAGTGCTAGAAAGACAGGGTTGGCCTACAATGAGCAGTTCTTC. It yields the protein CSARKTGLAYNEQFF.

The genes are TRBV3-1 and TRBJ2-5; the match to TRBD1 covers 8 bases. The length of the CDR3 is 16 residues. With V trimmed by 5 bases and J by 5 bases, 13 bases remained unmatched. Germline V lookup: CDR1 LGHDT, CDR2 YNNKEL (reference sequence). The CDR3 coding sequence is TGTGCCAGCAGCTCTGGGGGTAACAGGGGGTGGGAGACCCAGTACTTC. Residues: CASSSGGNRGWETQYF.

The chain uses TRBV7-2 and TRBJ1-1; no definite D call. The CDR3 extends over 15 amino acids. The V end was cut by 0 bases, the J end by 4 bases, with 12 bases between. CDR1 SGHTA and CDR2 FQGNSA come from the germline V gene. The CDR3 bases are TGTGCCAGCAGCTTAGCCGGGAACCTGGGCACTGAAGCTTTCTTT. It is translated as CASSLAGNLGTEAFF.

The genes are TRBV12-3 or TRBV12-4 and TRBJ2-7; TRBD1 matches at 8 bases. V lost 7 bases and J lost 5; bases outside the gene matches: 7. This CDR3 comprises 13 residues. The CDR3, as DNA: TGTGCCAGCACCACCGGGACAGGTCACGAGCAGTACTTC. It specifies CASTTGTGHEQYF.

In this sample, this clonotype turned up a few times. The genes are TRBV9 and TRBJ2-1, with 9 bases identical to TRBD2. The V and J ends lost 0 bases and 8 bases, in that order; junction bases with no gene match: 6. The CDR3 extends over 15 amino acids. CDR1 and CDR2 (germline): SGDLS, YYNGEE. The CDR3 sequence is CASSVVGLAIDEQFF. CDR3 bases: TGTGCCAGCAGCGTAGTGGGACTAGCTATAGATGAGCAGTTCTTC.

This clonotype was counted between two and nine times. CDR3 sequence reads: CSVEDRRGRNTEAFF. For the CDR3, the DNA is TGCAGCGTTGAAGATCGTCGGGGGAGGAACACTGAAGCTTTCTTT. V is TRBV29-1 and J is TRBJ1-1, with a tentative D call TRBD1 (5 bases). The V end was cut by 0 bases, the J end by 1 base, with 12 bases between. Looked up from germline, CDR1 is SQVTM and CDR2 is ANQGSEA. The CDR3 has 15 amino acids.

The chain couples TRBV3-1 to TRBJ2-4, with 9 bases fitting TRBD2. The CDR3 consists of 15 residues. From germline, CDR1 is LGHDT and CDR2 YNNKEL (reference sequence). The J segment lost 7 bases and the V segment lost 4 bases, leaving 8 bases of the junction unmatched. The CDR3 nucleotides are TGTGCCAGCAGCCGAATTAGCGGGAGCGGGAACATTCAGTACTTC. This encodes CASSRISGSGNIQYF.

This clonotype came up a few times. This chain joins TRBV7-3 and TRBJ2-1; 7 bases map to TRBD2. Germline assignment: CDR1 SGHTA and CDR2 FQGTGA. V lost 5 bases to trimming and J lost 0 bases; unmatched junction nucleotides: 4. CDR3 size: 15 residues. CDR3 amino acids: CASSTERDSYNEQFF. The CDR3 nucleotides read TGTGCCAGCAGCACCGAGCGGGACTCCTACAATGAGCAGTTCTTC.

This clonotype was seen more than once but under ten times. V is TRBV11-3 and J is TRBJ2-7; D is perhaps TRBD1 (6 bases). V was clipped by 6 bases and J by 0 bases, with 15 bases between them. Germline assignment: CDR1 SGHNT and CDR2 YENEEA. The CDR3 is 15 amino acids. The DNA for the CDR3 is TGTGCCAGCAGAAACCGGGACACCACCTCCTACGAGCAGTACTTC. It is translated as CASRNRDTTSYEQYF.

J is TRBJ1-1 and V is TRBV5-1, with 9 bases fitting TRBD1. The CDR3 loop spans 14 amino acids. Germline CDR1 is SGHRS and CDR2 is YFSETQ. J gave up 7 bases and V 4 bases, and 8 bases lay outside the gene matches. DNA of the CDR3: TGCGCCAGCAGCGCCTCCGGGACAGGGCTTGAAGCTTTCTTT. It encodes CASSASGTGLEAFF.

This clonotype was counted a few times. The J gene is TRBJ2-7, the V gene TRBV10-3, with 10 bases aligning to TRBD1. The CDR3 totals 16 residues. The J segment lost 6 bases and the V segment lost 4 bases, leaving 12 bases of the junction unmatched. CDR1 and CDR2 from the germline V gene are ENHRY and SYGVKD. Here the CDR3 DNA reads TGTGCCATCAGTGTGGGGACCGGGACAGGGGTTGGCGAGCAGTACTTC. Translated, it gives CAISVGTGTGVGEQYF.